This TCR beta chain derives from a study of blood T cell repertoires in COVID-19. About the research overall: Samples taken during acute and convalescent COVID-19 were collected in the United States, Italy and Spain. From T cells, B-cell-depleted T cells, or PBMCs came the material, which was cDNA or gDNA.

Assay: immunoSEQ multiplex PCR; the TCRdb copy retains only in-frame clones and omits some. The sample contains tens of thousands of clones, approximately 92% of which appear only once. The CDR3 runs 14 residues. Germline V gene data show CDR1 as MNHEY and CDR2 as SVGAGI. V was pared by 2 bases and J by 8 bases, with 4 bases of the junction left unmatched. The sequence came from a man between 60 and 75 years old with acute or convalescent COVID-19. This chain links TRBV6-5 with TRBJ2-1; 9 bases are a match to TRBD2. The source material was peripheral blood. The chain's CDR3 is CASSYGTSFDEQFF. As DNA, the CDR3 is TGTGCCAGCAGTTACGGGACTAGCTTCGATGAGCAGTTCTTC.